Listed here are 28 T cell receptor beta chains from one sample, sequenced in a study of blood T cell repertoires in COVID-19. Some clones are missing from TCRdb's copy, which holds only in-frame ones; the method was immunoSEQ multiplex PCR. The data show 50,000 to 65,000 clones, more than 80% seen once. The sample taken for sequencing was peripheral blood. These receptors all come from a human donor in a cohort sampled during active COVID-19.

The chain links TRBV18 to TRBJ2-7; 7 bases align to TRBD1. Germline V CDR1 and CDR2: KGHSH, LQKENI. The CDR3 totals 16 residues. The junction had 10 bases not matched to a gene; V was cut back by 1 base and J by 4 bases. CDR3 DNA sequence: TGTGCCAGCTCACCACAGGGGGCTTTTATTGGATACGAGCAGTACTTC. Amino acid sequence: CASSPQGAFIGYEQYF.

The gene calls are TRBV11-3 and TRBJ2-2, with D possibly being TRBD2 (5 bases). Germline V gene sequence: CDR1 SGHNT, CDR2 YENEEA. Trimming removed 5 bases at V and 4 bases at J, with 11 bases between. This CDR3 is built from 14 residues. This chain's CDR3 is CASSATRGTGELFF. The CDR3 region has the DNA TGTGCCAGCAGCGCGACCCGGGGCACCGGGGAGCTGTTTTTT.

CDR3: CASSGGQRYSGANVLTF. The DNA of the CDR3 is TGTGCCAGCAGTGGGGGACAACGATACTCTGGGGCCAACGTCCTGACTTTC. The chain combines TRBV27 with TRBJ2-6; TRBD1 might be the D (6 bases). The CDR3 contains 17 residues. CDR1 is MNHEY, CDR2 SMNVEV, per germline (reference sequence). Trimming stripped 5 bases from V and 0 bases from J, with 14 bases between.

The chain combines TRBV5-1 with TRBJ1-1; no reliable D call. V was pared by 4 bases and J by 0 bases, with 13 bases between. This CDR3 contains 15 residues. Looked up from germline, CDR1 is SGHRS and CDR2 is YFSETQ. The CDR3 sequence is CASSPRGDMNTEAFF. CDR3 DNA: TGCGCCAGCAGCCCCCGGGGAGACATGAACACTGAAGCTTTCTTT.

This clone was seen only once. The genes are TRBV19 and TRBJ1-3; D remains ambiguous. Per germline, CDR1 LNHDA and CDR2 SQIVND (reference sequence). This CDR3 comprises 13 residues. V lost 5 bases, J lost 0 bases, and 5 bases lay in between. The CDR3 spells CASSWASGNTIYF. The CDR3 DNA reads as TGTGCCAGTAGTTGGGCCTCTGGAAACACCATATATTTT.

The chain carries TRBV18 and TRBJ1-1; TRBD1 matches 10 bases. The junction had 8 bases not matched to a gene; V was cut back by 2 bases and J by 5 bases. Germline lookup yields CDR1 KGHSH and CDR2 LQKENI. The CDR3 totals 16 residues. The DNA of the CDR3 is TGTGCCAGCTCACCAGGACAGGGGGAAGGTAGGACTGAAGCTTTCTTT. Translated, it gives CASSPGQGEGRTEAFF.

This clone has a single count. In nucleotides, the CDR3 is TGTGCCAGCAGCTTGGCCGGCGGGAGCTCTGGAAACACCATATATTTT. This translates into CASSLAGGSSGNTIYF. The chain employs TRBV5-4 and TRBJ1-3; D is uncertain. V was cut by 0 bases and J by 0 bases, with 10 bases left in between. CDR1 is SGHNT, CDR2 YYREEE, per germline (reference sequence). The CDR3 covers 16 residues.

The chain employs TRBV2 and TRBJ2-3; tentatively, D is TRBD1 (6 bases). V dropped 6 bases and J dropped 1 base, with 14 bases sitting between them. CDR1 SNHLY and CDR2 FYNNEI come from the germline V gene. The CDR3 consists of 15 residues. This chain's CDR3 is CASRGGASRTDTQYF. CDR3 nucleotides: TGTGCCAGCAGAGGGGGTGCCTCACGCACAGATACGCAGTATTTT.

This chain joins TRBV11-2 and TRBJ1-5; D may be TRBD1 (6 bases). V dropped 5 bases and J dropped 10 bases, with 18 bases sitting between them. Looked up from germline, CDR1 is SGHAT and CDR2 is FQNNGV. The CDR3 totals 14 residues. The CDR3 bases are TGTGCCAGCAGCCCCTCGGACAGCCAGCTTCCCCAGCATTTT. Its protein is CASSPSDSQLPQHF.

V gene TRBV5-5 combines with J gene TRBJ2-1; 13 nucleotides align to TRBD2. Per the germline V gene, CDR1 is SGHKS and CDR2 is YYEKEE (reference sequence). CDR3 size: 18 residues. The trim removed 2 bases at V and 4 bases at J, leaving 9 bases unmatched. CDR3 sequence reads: CASSFTGTSGIGYNEQFF. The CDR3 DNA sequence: TGTGCCAGCAGCTTTACCGGGACTAGCGGGATTGGGTACAATGAGCAGTTCTTC.

The DNA for the CDR3 is TGTGCCAGCAGTTCCCTAGCGGGAGGGAAAGAGACCCAGTACTTC. It codes for CASSSLAGGKETQYF. The chain couples TRBV6-5 to TRBJ2-5; TRBD2 agrees at 12 bases. The CDR3 has 15 amino acids. The germline V gene encodes CDR1 MNHEY and CDR2 SVGAGI. Trimming at V came to 4 bases and at J to 3 bases, leaving 3 bases not matched to a gene.

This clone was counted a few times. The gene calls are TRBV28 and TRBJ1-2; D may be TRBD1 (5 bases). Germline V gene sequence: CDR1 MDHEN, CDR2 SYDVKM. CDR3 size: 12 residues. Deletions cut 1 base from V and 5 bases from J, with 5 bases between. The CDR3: CASSLSGYGYTF. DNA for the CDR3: TGTGCCAGCAGTTTATCAGGGTATGGCTACACCTTC.

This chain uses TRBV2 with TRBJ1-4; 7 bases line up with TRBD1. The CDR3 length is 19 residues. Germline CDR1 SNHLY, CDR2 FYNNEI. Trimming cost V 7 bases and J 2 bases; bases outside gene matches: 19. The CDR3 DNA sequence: TGTGCCAGCATACGAGCCAGTACAGGGGATCGCGACACTAATGAAAAACTGTTTTTT. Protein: CASIRASTGDRDTNEKLFF.

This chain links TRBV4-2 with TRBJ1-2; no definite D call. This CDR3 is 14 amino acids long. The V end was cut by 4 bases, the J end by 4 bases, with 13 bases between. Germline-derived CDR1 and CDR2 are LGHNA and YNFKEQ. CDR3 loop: CASSPGNQPYGYTF. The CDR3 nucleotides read TGTGCCAGCAGCCCAGGCAACCAACCCTATGGCTACACCTTC.

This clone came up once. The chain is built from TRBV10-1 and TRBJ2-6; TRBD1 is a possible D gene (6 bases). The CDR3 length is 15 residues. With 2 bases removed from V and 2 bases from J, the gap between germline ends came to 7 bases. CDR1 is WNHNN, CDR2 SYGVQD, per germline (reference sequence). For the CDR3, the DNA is TGCGCCAGCAGTGAGGCAGGGGCTGGGGCCAACGTCCTGACTTTC. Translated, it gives CASSEAGAGANVLTF.

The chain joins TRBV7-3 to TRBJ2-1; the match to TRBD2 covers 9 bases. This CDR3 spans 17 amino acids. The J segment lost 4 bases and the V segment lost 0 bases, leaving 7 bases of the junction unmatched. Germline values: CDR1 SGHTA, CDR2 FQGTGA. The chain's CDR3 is CASSLTFSGGPYNEQFF. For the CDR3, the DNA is TGTGCCAGCAGCTTAACGTTTAGCGGGGGACCTTACAATGAGCAGTTCTTC.

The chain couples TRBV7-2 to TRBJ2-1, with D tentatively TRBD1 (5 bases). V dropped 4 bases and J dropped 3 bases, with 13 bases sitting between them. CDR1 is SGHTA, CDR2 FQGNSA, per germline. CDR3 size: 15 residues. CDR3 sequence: CASSYRQSNYNEQFF. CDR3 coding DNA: TGTGCCAGCAGCTACCGACAGAGCAACTACAATGAGCAGTTCTTC. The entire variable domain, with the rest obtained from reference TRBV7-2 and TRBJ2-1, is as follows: GAGVSQSPSNKVTEKGKDVELRCDPISGHTALYWYRQSLGQGLEFLIYFQGNSAPDKSGLPSDRFSAERTGGSVSTLTIQRTQQEDSAVYLCASSYRQSNYNEQFFGPGTRLTVL.

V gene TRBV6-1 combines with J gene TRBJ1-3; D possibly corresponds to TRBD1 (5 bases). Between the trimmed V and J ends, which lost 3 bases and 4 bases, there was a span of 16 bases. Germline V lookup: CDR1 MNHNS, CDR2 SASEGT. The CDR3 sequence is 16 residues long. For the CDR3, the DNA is TGTGCCAGCAGTGATCAGTCGGCGGGGCGCGGAAACACCATATATTTT. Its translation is CASSDQSAGRGNTIYF.

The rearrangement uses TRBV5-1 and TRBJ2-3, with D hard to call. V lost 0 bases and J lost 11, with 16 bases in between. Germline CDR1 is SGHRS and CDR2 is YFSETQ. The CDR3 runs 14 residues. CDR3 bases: TGCGCCAGCAGCTTGGCGGTGCCTCGTGATGGGCAGTATTTT. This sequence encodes CASSLAVPRDGQYF.

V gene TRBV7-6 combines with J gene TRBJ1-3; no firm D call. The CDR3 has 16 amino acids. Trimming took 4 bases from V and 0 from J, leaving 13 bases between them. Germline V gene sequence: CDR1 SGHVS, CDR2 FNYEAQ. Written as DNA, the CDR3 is TGTGCCAGCAGCTCCTACGTCCCGAGCTCTGGAAACACCATATATTTT. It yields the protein CASSSYVPSSGNTIYF. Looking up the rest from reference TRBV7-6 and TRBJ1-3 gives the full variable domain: GAGVSQSPRYKVTKRGQDVALRCDPISGHVSLYWYRQALGQGPEFLTYFNYEAQQDKSGLPNDRFSAERPEGSISTLTIQRTEQRDSAMYRCASSSYVPSSGNTIYFGEGSWLTVV.

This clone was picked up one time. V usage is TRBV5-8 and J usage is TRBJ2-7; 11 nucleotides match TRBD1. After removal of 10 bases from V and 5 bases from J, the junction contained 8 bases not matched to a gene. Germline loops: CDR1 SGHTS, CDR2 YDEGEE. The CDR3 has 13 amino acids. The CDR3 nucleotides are TGTGCCTCGCGCAGGACAGGGGGCGACGAGCAGTACTTC. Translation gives CASRRTGGDEQYF.

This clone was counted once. The CDR3: CASSRGQTYGYTF. As DNA, the CDR3 is TGTGCCAGCAGCCGGGGACAGACCTATGGCTACACCTTC. The V gene is TRBV4-2, the J gene TRBJ1-2; 7 bases are a match to TRBD1. The CDR3 is made up of 13 amino acids. V trimming: 4 bases; J trimming: 4 bases; junction bases outside the gene matches: 3. CDR1 and CDR2 (germline): LGHNA, YNFKEQ.

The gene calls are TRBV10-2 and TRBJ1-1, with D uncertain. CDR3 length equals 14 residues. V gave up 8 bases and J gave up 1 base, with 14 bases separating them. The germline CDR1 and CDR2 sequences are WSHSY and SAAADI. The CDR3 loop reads CASESVEGNTEAFF. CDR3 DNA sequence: TGCGCCAGCGAGTCGGTCGAGGGGAACACTGAAGCTTTCTTT.

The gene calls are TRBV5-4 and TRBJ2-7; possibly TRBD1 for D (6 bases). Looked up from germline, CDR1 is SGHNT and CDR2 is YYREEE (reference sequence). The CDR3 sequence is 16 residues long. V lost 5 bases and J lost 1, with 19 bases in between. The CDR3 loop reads CASSSLEAGASYEQYF. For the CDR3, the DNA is TGTGCCAGCAGTTCCCTCGAGGCAGGGGCTTCCTACGAGCAGTACTTC. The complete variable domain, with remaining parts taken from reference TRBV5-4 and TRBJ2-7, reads ETGVTQSPTHLIKTRGQQVTLRCSSQSGHNTVSWYQQALGQGPQFIFQYYREEENGRGNFPPRFSGLQFPNYSSELNVNALELDDSALYLCASSSLEAGASYEQYFGPGTRLTVT.

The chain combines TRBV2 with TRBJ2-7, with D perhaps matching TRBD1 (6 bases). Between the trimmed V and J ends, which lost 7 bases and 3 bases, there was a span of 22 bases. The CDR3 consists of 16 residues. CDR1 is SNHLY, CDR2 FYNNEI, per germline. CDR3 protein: CASKGSLRVTGYEQYF. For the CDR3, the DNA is TGTGCCAGCAAGGGTTCCCTCAGAGTGACAGGCTACGAGCAGTACTTC.

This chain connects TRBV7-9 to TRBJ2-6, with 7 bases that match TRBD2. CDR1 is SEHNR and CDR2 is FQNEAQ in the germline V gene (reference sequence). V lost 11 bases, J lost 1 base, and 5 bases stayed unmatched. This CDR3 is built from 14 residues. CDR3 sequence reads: CAGRALSGANVLTF. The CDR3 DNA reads TGTGCCGGGAGGGCTCTGTCTGGGGCCAACGTCCTGACTTTC. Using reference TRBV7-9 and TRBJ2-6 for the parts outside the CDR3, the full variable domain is DTGVSQNPRHKITKRGQNVTFRCDPISEHNRLYWYRQTLGQGPEFLTYFQNEAQLEKSRLLSDRFSAERPKGSFSTLEIQRTEQGDSAMYLCAGRALSGANVLTFGAGSRLTVL.

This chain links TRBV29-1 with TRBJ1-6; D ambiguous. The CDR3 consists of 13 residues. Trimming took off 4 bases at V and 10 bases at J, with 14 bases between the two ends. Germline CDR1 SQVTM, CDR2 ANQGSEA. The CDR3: CSVGNYPGSPLHF. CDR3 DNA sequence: TGCAGCGTTGGAAACTATCCTGGGTCACCCCTCCACTTT.

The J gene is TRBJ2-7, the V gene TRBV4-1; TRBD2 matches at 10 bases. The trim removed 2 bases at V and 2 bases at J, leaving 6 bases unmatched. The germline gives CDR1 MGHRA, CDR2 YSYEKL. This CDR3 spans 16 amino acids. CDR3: CASSQPIAGGTYEQYF. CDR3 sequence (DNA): TGCGCCAGCAGCCAACCCATAGCGGGAGGTACCTACGAGCAGTACTTC.